This TCR beta chain originates from a study of T cell repertoires in cytomegalovirus infection. The table lists this clonotype with many counts. TCRdb reprocessed the reads with MiXCR, giving one entry per CDR3 protein. The sample consists of around 260,000 distinct CDR3 sequences, approximately 9.1% of them appearing once. Germline lookup yields CDR1 SGHTA and CDR2 FQGTGA. V was pared by 8 bases and J by 1 base, with 11 bases between. This CDR3 has 13 amino acids. The sequencing input was PBMCs. V and J are TRBV7-3 and TRBJ1-1, with D perhaps matching TRBD1 (5 bases). This TCR came from a human donor in good health (CMV status not recorded). Some clones in this sample may be carry-over from other donors' samples. The CDR3 coding sequence is TGTGCCAGCGGAAGCCAGGGGAACACTGAAGCTTTCTTT. This translates into CASGSQGNTEAFF.